The entry below describes one TCR beta chain. Its antigen is undetermined. These data come from a study of cytomegalovirus exposure and HLA in healthy donors. Study-level findings and limits: In a later analysis, an Asian-associated ancestry cluster reportedly showed fewer N-insertions than the approximately 660-donor mean. Cytomegalovirus-associated status was assigned to approximately 160 TCR beta chains.

The length of the CDR3 is 17 residues. Germline V gene lookup returns CDR1 SGHAT and CDR2 FQNNGV. Trimming removed 2 bases from V and 5 bases from J; junction bases left unmatched: 9. PCR amplification relied on 60 Vbeta primers (plus 13 Jbeta primers). The assay was immunoSEQ multiplex PCR, and TCRdb's table has in-frame clones only and misses some. The sample records tens of thousands of clones, around 64% being singletons. The sequence was obtained from a man aged 25-45 years in good health and CMV-seronegative. Sequencing used PBMCs. The chain recombines TRBV11-2 with TRBJ2-7, with TRBD2 matching over 13 bases. The DNA of the CDR3 is TGTGCCAGCAGCTTACCGGGACTAGCGGGACGAAGCAACGAGCAGTACTTC. Protein sequence: CASSLPGLAGRSNEQYF.